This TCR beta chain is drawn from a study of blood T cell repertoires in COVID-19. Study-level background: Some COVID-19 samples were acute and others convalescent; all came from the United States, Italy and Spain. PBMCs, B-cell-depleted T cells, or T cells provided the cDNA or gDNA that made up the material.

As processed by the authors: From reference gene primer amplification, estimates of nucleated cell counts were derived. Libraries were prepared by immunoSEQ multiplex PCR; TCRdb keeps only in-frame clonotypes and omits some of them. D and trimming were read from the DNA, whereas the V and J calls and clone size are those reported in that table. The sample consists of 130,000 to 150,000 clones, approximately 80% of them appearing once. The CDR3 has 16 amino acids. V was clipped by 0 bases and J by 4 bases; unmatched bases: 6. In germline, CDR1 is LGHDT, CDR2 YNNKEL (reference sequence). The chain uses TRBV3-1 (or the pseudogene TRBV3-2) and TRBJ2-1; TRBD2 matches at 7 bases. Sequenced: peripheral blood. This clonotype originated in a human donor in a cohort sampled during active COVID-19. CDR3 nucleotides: TGTGCCAGCAGCCAAGAAGGTGGGGGGGGATACAATGAGCAGTTCTTC. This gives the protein CASSQEGGGGYNEQFF.